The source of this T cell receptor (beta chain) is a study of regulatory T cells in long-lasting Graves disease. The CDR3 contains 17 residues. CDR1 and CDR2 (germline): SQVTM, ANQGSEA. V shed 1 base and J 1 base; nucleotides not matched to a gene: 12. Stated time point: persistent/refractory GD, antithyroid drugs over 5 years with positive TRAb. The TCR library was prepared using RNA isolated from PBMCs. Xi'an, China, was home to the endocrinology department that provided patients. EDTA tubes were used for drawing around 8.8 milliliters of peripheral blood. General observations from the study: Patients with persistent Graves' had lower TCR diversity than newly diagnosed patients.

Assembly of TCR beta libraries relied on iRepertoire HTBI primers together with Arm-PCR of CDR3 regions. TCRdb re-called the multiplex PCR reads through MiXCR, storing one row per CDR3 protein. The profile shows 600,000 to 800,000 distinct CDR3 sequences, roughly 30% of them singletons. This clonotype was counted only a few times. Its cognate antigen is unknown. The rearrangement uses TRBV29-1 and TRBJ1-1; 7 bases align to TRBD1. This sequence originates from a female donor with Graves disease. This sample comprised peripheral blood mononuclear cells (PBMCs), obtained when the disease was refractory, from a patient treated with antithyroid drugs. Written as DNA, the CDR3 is TGCAGCGTTGAAGGTCAGGGGGGTCCCTTTAGGAACACTGAAGCTTTCTTT. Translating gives CSVEGQGGPFRNTEAFF.